This T cell receptor beta chain was sequenced in a study of T cell repertoires in cytomegalovirus infection. Across the study: It can be stated that public TCR beta signatures indicated CMV infection as well as a matching HLA type. Findings of the study overall: Cumulative public TCR beta family frequency identified CMV carriers with the relevant HLA. In two of eight donors, the top clonotype was HLA-C-restricted CMV-specific.

Worth noting for this clonotype: Antigen specificity is unknown.

The germline gives CDR1 DFQATT, CDR2 SNEGSKA (reference sequence). With 4 bases clipped from V and 0 bases from J, the junction kept 8 bases outside the gene matches. This CDR3 is 16 amino acids long. MiXCR, run by TCRdb on the reads, gives a single entry per CDR3 protein. The data show around 340,000 distinct CDR3 sequences, almost 30% seen once. Sequencing was performed on cultured PBMCs, taken from culture after CMV antigen stimulation. The chain uses TRBV20-1 and TRBJ2-2, with TRBD2 matching 7 bases. The sequence was collected from a human donor in good health (CMV status not recorded). Some clones in this sample may be carry-over from other donors' samples. CDR3 sequence: CSANPLGGANTGELFF. The CDR3 nucleotides read TGCAGTGCTAATCCCCTGGGGGGGGCGAACACCGGGGAGCTGTTTTTT.